The 25 T cell receptor beta chains below were found in one sample sequenced in a study of blood T cell dynamics during melanoma immunotherapy (dated by TCRdb to the early 2020s). Preparation of the library involved the immunoSEQ multiplex PCR assay. The immuneACCESS repertoire file appears here via TCRdb, limited to in-frame rearrangements. These files lack a portion of the clones; in checked studies, under half of the deficit traces to unresolved V genes, and the cause of the others is not known. This sample is represented by under 20,000 clones; 83% of them were singletons. 6.5% to 8% of the sample is held by the ten biggest clonotypes. The time point tag for this specimen amounts to: pre-treatment baseline. This material consisted of blood, taken from a patient treated with checkpoint blockade. The receptors here all came from a human donor with melanoma.

This sequence joins TRBV19 and TRBJ1-6, with no clear D. Trimming took off 7 bases at V and 0 bases at J, with 13 bases between the two ends. Germline-derived CDR1 and CDR2 are LNHDA and SQIVND (reference sequence). CDR3 size: 16 residues. The CDR3 loop reads CASTPTVSSYNSPLHF. The CDR3 bases are TGTGCCAGTACCCCGACGGTTAGCTCCTATAATTCACCCCTCCACTTT.

V gene TRBV19 combines with J gene TRBJ2-7; TRBD1 matches at 8 bases. Germline V gene lookup returns CDR1 LNHDA and CDR2 SQIVND (reference sequence). With 7 bases clipped from V and 4 bases from J, the junction kept 15 bases outside the gene matches. CDR3 length: 16 amino acids. The CDR3 region is CASTTPRRDRIYEQYF. Here the CDR3 DNA reads TGTGCCAGTACCACCCCCCGACGGGACAGGATATACGAGCAGTACTTC. The entire variable domain, with the rest obtained from reference TRBV19 and TRBJ2-7, is as follows: DGGITQSPKYLFRKEGQNVTLSCEQNLNHDAMYWYRQDPGQGLRLIYYSQIVNDFQKGDIAEGYSVSREKKESFPLTVTSAQKNPTAFYLCASTTPRRDRIYEQYFGPGTRLTVT.

This rearrangement joins TRBV7-9 to TRBJ1-5, with D uncertain. Between the trimmed V and J ends, which lost 2 bases and 6 bases, there was a span of 11 bases. The CDR3 length is 14 residues. CDR1 is SEHNR, CDR2 FQNEAQ, per germline (reference sequence). The CDR3: CASSLREAGQPQHF. In nucleotides, the CDR3 is TGTGCCAGCAGCTTAAGGGAAGCGGGTCAGCCCCAGCATTTT.

This clone was detected only once. The chain has TRBV19 and TRBJ2-1; no firm D call. The ends were cut back, 1 base at V and 6 bases at J, with 4 bases in the middle. Germline CDR1 reads LNHDA; CDR2 reads SQIVND (reference sequence). This CDR3 contains 12 residues. The CDR3 loop is CASSIVANEQFF. In DNA, the CDR3 is TGTGCCAGTAGTATAGTAGCCAATGAGCAGTTCTTC.

This chain joins TRBV7-9 and TRBJ2-7; 8 nucleotides align to TRBD2. The CDR3 spans 16 residues. J lost 0 bases, V lost 4 bases, and 8 bases had no gene match. CDR1 is SEHNR and CDR2 is FQNEAQ in the germline V gene (reference sequence). CDR3 amino acids: CASSSTSGKSSYEQYF. The CDR3 DNA follows: TGTGCCAGCAGCTCAACTAGCGGCAAGAGCTCCTACGAGCAGTACTTC.

The chain employs TRBV11-3 and TRBJ2-3; TRBD2 matches at 8 bases. V shed 4 bases and J 2 bases; nucleotides not matched to a gene: 11. The CDR3 is made up of 17 amino acids. The germline V gene encodes CDR1 SGHNT and CDR2 YENEEA. The CDR3: CASSSPGGRLNTDTQYF. The CDR3 region has the DNA TGTGCCAGCAGCTCCCCGGGCGGGAGGTTAAACACAGATACGCAGTATTTT.

This clone is a singleton in its sample. The chain uses TRBV7-9 and TRBJ2-7, with 7 bases matching TRBD2. With V trimmed by 4 bases and J by 4 bases, 10 bases remained unmatched. Germline CDR1 is SEHNR and CDR2 is FQNEAQ (reference sequence). This CDR3 is built from 15 residues. CDR3 nucleotide sequence: TGTGCCAGCAGCTCCTCTTTGCGGGAGAAATACGAGCAGTACTTC. This sequence encodes CASSSSLREKYEQYF. The full variable domain, rest sourced from reference TRBV7-9 and TRBJ2-7, is DTGVSQNPRHKITKRGQNVTFRCDPISEHNRLYWYRQTLGQGPEFLTYFQNEAQLEKSRLLSDRFSAERPKGSFSTLEIQRTEQGDSAMYLCASSSSLREKYEQYFGPGTRLTVT.

In DNA, the CDR3 is TGTGCCAGCAGCCAAGTAGTCTACTATGGCTACACCTTC. This encodes CASSQVVYYGYTF. The chain recombines TRBV14 with TRBJ1-2; D call uncertain. Trimming pared 1 base from V and 3 bases from J, leaving 6 bases between. This CDR3 has 13 amino acids. The germline V gene has CDR1 SGHDN and CDR2 FVKESK.

In this sample, this clone turned up once. This CDR3 reads CSASGTEGYNEQFF. The CDR3 DNA is TGCAGCGCCTCCGGGACTGAAGGGTACAATGAGCAGTTCTTC. The rearrangement joins TRBV29-1 to TRBJ2-1; weak D call: TRBD2 (6 bases). Germline CDR1 SQVTM, CDR2 ANQGSEA. The V and J ends lost 7 bases and 4 bases respectively, with 17 bases between them. CDR3 length: 14 amino acids.

The V gene is TRBV30, the J gene TRBJ1-6, with 7 bases aligning to TRBD1. Germline V gene lookup returns CDR1 GTSNPN and CDR2 SVGIG (reference sequence). CDR3 size: 12 residues. V shed 4 bases, J shed 10 bases, and the junction held 4 bases outside the gene matches. DNA for the CDR3: TGTGCCTGGAACGAACAGGGGTCACCCCTCCACTTT. Encoded protein: CAWNEQGSPLHF. Full variable domain (missing parts from reference TRBV30 and TRBJ1-6): SQTIHQWPATLVQPVGSPLSLECTVEGTSNPNLYWYRQAAGRGLQLLFYSVGIGQISSEVPQNLSASRPQDRQFILSSKKLLLSDSGFYLCAWNEQGSPLHFGNGTRLTVT.

The chain recombines TRBV28 with TRBJ2-5; D not resolved. The J call is doubtful: the DNA matches TRBJ2-7 better. The CDR3 is 10 residues long. Germline assignment: CDR1 MDHEN and CDR2 SYDVKM. CDR3 nucleotide sequence: TGTGCCAGCAGTCCCTACGAGCAGTACTTC. Translation: CASSPYEQYF.

The chain combines TRBV14 with TRBJ1-4; the D gene is possibly TRBD1 (5 bases). The CDR3 has 18 amino acids. The V and J ends lost 4 bases and 10 bases respectively, with 28 bases between them. Germline V gives CDR1 SGHDN, CDR2 FVKESK. CDR3 residues: CASSPRLPGPAVGGKLFF. CDR3 nucleotides: TGTGCCAGCAGCCCCCGGTTACCGGGGCCCGCCGTCGGCGGAAAACTGTTTTTT.

The chain joins TRBV6-1 to TRBJ2-3; no definite D call. V lost 6 bases, J lost 0 bases, and 13 bases lay in between. This CDR3 is built from 15 residues. Germline V gene lookup returns CDR1 MNHNS and CDR2 SASEGT. In DNA, the CDR3 is TGTGCCAGCAGCCAGATACGGGCCAGCACAGATACGCAGTATTTT. Its protein product is CASSQIRASTDTQYF.

The chain has TRBV7-2 and TRBJ2-5; the D is unclear. The J call is in doubt because the DNA end fits TRBJ2-7 better. The germline V gene has CDR1 SGHTA and CDR2 FQGNSA. The length of the CDR3 is 13 residues. DNA of the CDR3: TGTGCCAGCAGCTTAGGGCCATCCTACGAGCAGTACTTC. Translated: CASSLGPSYEQYF.

The chain joins TRBV6-6 to TRBJ2-7, with D perhaps matching TRBD2 (7 bases). V lost 8 bases and J lost 4, with 15 bases in between. Germline V CDR1 and CDR2: MNHNY, SVGAGI (reference sequence). The CDR3 has 13 amino acids. CDR3 coding DNA: TGTGCCAGCGGGGGGGCCAGATATTACGAGCAGTACTTC. Amino acid sequence: CASGGARYYEQYF.

The CDR3 is CASSIGARGLAGVSNEQFF. CDR3 DNA: TGTGCCAGTAGTATAGGGGCTAGAGGACTAGCGGGAGTGAGTAATGAGCAGTTCTTC. The chain carries TRBV19 and TRBJ2-1, with 13 positions matching TRBD2. CDR3 length equals 19 residues. V shed 1 base and J 7 bases; nucleotides not matched to a gene: 13. Germline CDR1 LNHDA, CDR2 SQIVND (reference sequence). Looking up the rest from reference TRBV19 and TRBJ2-1 gives the full variable domain: DGGITQSPKYLFRKEGQNVTLSCEQNLNHDAMYWYRQDPGQGLRLIYYSQIVNDFQKGDIAEGYSVSREKKESFPLTVTSAQKNPTAFYLCASSIGARGLAGVSNEQFFGPGTRLTVL.

The genes are TRBV6-1 and TRBJ1-2; D is ambiguous. The germline V gene has CDR1 MNHNS and CDR2 SASEGT. This CDR3 region has 14 residues. The ends were cut back, 6 bases at V and 3 bases at J, with 14 bases in the middle. CDR3 nucleotides: TGTGCCAGCAGCCTGACTTCTGGGGACTATGGCTACACCTTC. This gives the protein CASSLTSGDYGYTF.

The J gene is TRBJ2-1, the V gene TRBV2, with 10 bases fitting TRBD2. The junction had 9 bases not matched to a gene; V was cut back by 6 bases and J by 7 bases. This CDR3 is 15 amino acids long. Germline V gene sequence: CDR1 SNHLY, CDR2 FYNNEI. The CDR3 DNA reads TGTGCCAGCAGGATAGGAGCGGGGGGGACTAATGAGCAGTTCTTC. It encodes CASRIGAGGTNEQFF.

Here the CDR3 reads CATSREGSGANVLTF. CDR3 DNA sequence: TGTGCCACCAGCAGAGAAGGGTCTGGGGCCAACGTCCTGACTTTC. J is TRBJ2-6 and V is TRBV15; no firm D call. CDR3 length: 15 amino acids. Trimming removed 0 bases from V and 1 base from J, with 4 bases in between. Germline CDR1 is LNHNV and CDR2 is YYDKDF (reference sequence).

The chain uses TRBV7-9 and TRBJ2-7, with 10 bases identical to TRBD2. The ends lost 3 bases at V and 5 bases at J; junction bases unmatched: 10. This CDR3 spans 16 amino acids. Germline values: CDR1 SEHNR, CDR2 FQNEAQ (reference sequence). The CDR3 DNA is TGTGCCAGCAGCTTTTCCCCTAGCGGGAGACGGAACGAGCAGTACTTC. As protein: CASSFSPSGRRNEQYF. Complete variable domain (other parts from reference TRBV7-9 and TRBJ2-7): DTGVSQNPRHKITKRGQNVTFRCDPISEHNRLYWYRQTLGQGPEFLTYFQNEAQLEKSRLLSDRFSAERPKGSFSTLEIQRTEQGDSAMYLCASSFSPSGRRNEQYFGPGTRLTVT.

J is TRBJ2-4 and V is TRBV6-6, with D unresolved. Germline CDR1 MNHNY, CDR2 SVGAGI (reference sequence). This CDR3 spans 12 amino acids. The V end was cut by 5 bases, the J end by 8 bases, with 10 bases between. The CDR3 loop reads CASSKRSHIQYF. CDR3 coding DNA: TGTGCCAGCAGTAAAAGAAGTCACATTCAGTACTTC.

The chain uses TRBV6-6 and TRBJ1-1, with no clear D. Germline CDR1 MNHNY, CDR2 SVGAGI (reference sequence). The CDR3 runs to 13 residues. Trimming took 6 bases from V and 1 from J, leaving 9 bases between them. In DNA, the CDR3 is TGTGCCAGCAGCCTCAGACGGAACACTGAAGCTTTCTTT. Translating it yields CASSLRRNTEAFF.

CDR3 nucleotide sequence: TGTGCCAGCAGTGTTGGCCGCTACTATGGCTACACCTTC. Encoded protein: CASSVGRYYGYTF. The chain recombines TRBV28 with TRBJ1-2; D unclear. The length of the CDR3 is 13 residues. V shed 5 bases and J shed 3 bases, with 10 bases lying between them. The V gene's germline CDR1 is MDHEN and CDR2 SYDVKM.

The CDR3 bases are TGTGCCAGCAGCTTAGTGGGCAGGGGTCCTGCTTACGAGCAGTACTTC. Translating gives CASSLVGRGPAYEQYF. J is TRBJ2-5 and V is TRBV7-2; tentative D call: TRBD1 (6 bases). The J call is uncertain, as TRBJ2-7 better fits the DNA end. The CDR3 totals 16 residues. Germline assignment: CDR1 SGHTA and CDR2 FQGNSA.

The chain links TRBV28 to TRBJ1-1, with D possibly matching TRBD1 (5 bases). V was shortened by 2 bases and J by 4 bases, with 11 bases between the two germline ends. Germline V gene lookup returns CDR1 MDHEN and CDR2 SYDVKM. The CDR3 contains 14 residues. The CDR3 sequence: CASSLNSGSTEAFF. DNA of the CDR3: TGTGCCAGCAGTTTAAATTCAGGGTCCACTGAAGCTTTCTTT.